This TCR beta chain is from a study of shared clonotypes between healthy human individuals. Study-wide findings and caveats: The study's rarefaction showed incomplete sorted-subset sequencing despite large depth.

To note about this clone: Its antigen is undetermined.

The genomic DNA of each subset was split evenly across several immunoSEQ plates. It was around 190 ng DNA, 25,000 to 35,000 T cell genomes, that sorted-subset replicate PCRs used. Using immunoSEQ multiplex PCR, the repertoire was profiled, and TCRdb retains in-frame clones only, with some absent. The sample comprises 2 million to 3 million clones, roughly 93% of which are singletons, and 0.36% rests with the top ten. Adult donors, all healthy and HIV-negative, had no recent acute infections or vaccinations. The V gene lost 4 bases and the J gene lost 7 bases, with 19 bases spanning the gap. Looked up from germline, CDR1 is SGHTA and CDR2 is FQGTGA. The length of the CDR3 is 15 residues.

This TCR was recovered from a man aged 18-30 years in good health. Some clones in this sample may be carry-over from other donors' samples. The V and J genes are TRBV7-3 and TRBJ1-2; a possible D gene is TRBD1 (6 bases). The source material was naive CD4+ T cells from PBMCs. Subset specified: CD45RA+ positively selected. CDR3 in amino acids: CASSSLGQNLVGYTF. CDR3 in DNA: TGTGCCAGCAGCTCCTTAGGACAGAACTTGGTTGGCTACACCTTC. The full variable domain, in which reference TRBV7-3 and TRBJ1-2 provide the parts outside the CDR3, is GAGVSQTPSNKVTEKGKYVELRCDPISGHTALYWYRQSLGQGPEFLIYFQGTGAADDSGLPNDRFFAVRPEGSVSTLKIQRTERGDSAVYLCASSSLGQNLVGYTFGSGTRLTVV.